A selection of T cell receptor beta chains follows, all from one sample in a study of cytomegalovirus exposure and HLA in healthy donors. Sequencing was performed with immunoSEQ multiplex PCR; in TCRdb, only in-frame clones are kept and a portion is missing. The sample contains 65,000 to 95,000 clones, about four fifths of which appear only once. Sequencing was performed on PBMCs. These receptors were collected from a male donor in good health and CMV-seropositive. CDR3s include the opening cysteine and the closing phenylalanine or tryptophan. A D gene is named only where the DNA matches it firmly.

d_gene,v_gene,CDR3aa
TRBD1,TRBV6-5,CASRFTGTGPTEAFF
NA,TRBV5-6,CASSLSDYEQYF
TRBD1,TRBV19,CASRAGQDYGYTF
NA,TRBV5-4,CASSSQVSGTPYEQYF
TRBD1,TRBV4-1,CASSRYDRGYEKLFF
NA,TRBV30,CASSDSPNTQYF
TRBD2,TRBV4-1,CASSHPGSGIYEQYF
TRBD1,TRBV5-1,CASSLDIRGQTSYNEQFF
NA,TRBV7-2,CASSLRLASQETQYF
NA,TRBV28,CASSFSWGGPGNTEAFF
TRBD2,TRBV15,CATNGLAGTGELFF
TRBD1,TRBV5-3,CARSLRGTGGGNTEAFF
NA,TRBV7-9,CASSFLGFRETQYF
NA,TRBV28,CASSTHVVKEDWTQYF
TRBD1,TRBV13,CASSLDRGPSPLHF
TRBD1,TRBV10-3,CAIYRGLGTEAFF
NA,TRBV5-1,CASSLDRGSSYEQYF
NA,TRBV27,CASIGRGLTDTQYF
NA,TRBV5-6,CASSPGENTEAFF
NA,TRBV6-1,CASSEEVGGPGEQFF
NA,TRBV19,CASSITGLGNGYTF
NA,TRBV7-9,CASSLRGLTDTQYF
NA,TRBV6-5,CASSFEETQYF
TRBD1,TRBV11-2,CASSDRDSGLWDYEQYF
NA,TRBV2,CASSSRHRQPQHF
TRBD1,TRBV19,CASSIDPLDRVSNQPQHF
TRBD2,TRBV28,CASRDSGRAEQFF
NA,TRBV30,CAWSAQGFTF
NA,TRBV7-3,CASSLKGGLAENEQFF
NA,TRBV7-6,CASSPLLAQPQHF
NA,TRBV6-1,CASSEQLSGANVLTF
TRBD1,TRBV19,CASSTETGGGGTEAFF
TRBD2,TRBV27,CASRMERGTYNEQFF
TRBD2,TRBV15,CATSRDQGLAGGLQETQYF
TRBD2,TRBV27,CASSLRASGRGETQYF
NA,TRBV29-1,CSDRALGYTF